This T cell receptor (beta chain) was documented in a study of shared clonotypes between healthy human individuals. J gave up 7 bases and V 0 bases, and 3 bases lay outside the gene matches. The length of the CDR3 is 15 residues. The germline gives CDR1 LNHNV, CDR2 YYDKDF (reference sequence). Generated by immunoSEQ multiplex PCR, the TCRdb table keeps only in-frame clones and is missing some. This repertoire shows roughly 2 million clones, nearly 97% found once; its top ten account for approximately 0.13%. V and J are TRBV15 and TRBJ2-1, with 10 positions matching TRBD1. The sequenced material came from naive CD4+ T cells sorted from blood. The subset is: CD45RA+ positively selected. The sequence was collected from a man aged 18 to 35 in good health. The CDR3 spells CATSRDKGQGNEQFF. CDR3 nucleotide sequence: TGTGCCACCAGCAGAGATAAGGGACAGGGGAATGAGCAGTTCTTC.